The 8 T cell receptor beta chains reported below all come from one sample, sequenced in a study of radiotherapy plus CTLA-4 blockade in lung cancer. Sequencing used immunoSEQ multiplex PCR; TCRdb keeps in-frame clones, though not all of them. The sample lists about 91,000 clones, 72% seen once, with roughly 13% in the top ten. The starting material was peripheral blood, obtained from a patient treated with radiotherapy plus ipilimumab. The receptor set was obtained from a human donor with non-small cell lung cancer that progressed on radiotherapy plus ipilimumab.

V gene TRBV27 combines with J gene TRBJ2-7; D possibly corresponds to TRBD2 (6 bases). CDR1 MNHEY and CDR2 SMNVEV come from the germline V gene (reference sequence). This CDR3 comprises 14 residues. Deletions cut 5 bases from V and 3 bases from J, with 14 bases between. As DNA, the CDR3 is TGTGCCAGCAGTATTAACAGGAGGGGCTACGAGCAGTACTTC. Residues: CASSINRRGYEQYF.

This clone was found once. This chain connects TRBV9 to TRBJ1-2; 7 nucleotides match TRBD1. Germline V gene data show CDR1 as SGDLS and CDR2 as YYNGEE. The CDR3 runs 16 residues. Trimming took 3 bases from V and 4 from J; bases not matched to a gene: 12. The CDR3 DNA reads TGTGCCAGCAGCGGATTCGACGGGACAGCATTCTATGGCTACACCTTC. As protein: CASSGFDGTAFYGYTF.

This sequence joins TRBV28 and TRBJ1-1; 7 bases are a match to TRBD1. Trimming removed 1 base from V and 4 bases from J; junction bases left unmatched: 6. This CDR3 contains 15 residues. Germline V gene lookup returns CDR1 MDHEN and CDR2 SYDVKM. CDR3 sequence reads: CASSLFEGASTEAFF. The CDR3 nucleotides are TGTGCCAGCAGTTTATTTGAGGGGGCGAGCACTGAAGCTTTCTTT. Looking up the rest from reference TRBV28 and TRBJ1-1 gives the full variable domain: DVKVTQSSRYLVKRTGEKVFLECVQDMDHENMFWYRQDPGLGLRLIYFSYDVKMKEKGDIPEGYSVSREKKERFSLILESASTNQTSMYLCASSLFEGASTEAFFGQGTRLTVV.

V and J are TRBV2 and TRBJ1-5; 8 bases fit TRBD1. Germline lookup yields CDR1 SNHLY and CDR2 FYNNEI. This CDR3 has 15 residues. After removal of 2 bases from V and 3 bases from J, the junction contained 3 bases not matched to a gene. CDR3 nucleotides: TGTGCCAGCAGTGAAAGACAGGGGAACAATCAGCCCCAGCATTTT. This sequence encodes CASSERQGNNQPQHF.

CDR3 DNA sequence: TGTGCCATCAGTGAGAGGGGACTAGCGGGAGTCATTCAGTACTTC. Residues: CAISERGLAGVIQYF. The chain links TRBV10-3 to TRBJ2-4, with TRBD2 identical over 14 bases. The CDR3 has 15 residues. V shed 2 bases, J shed 9 bases, and the junction held 3 bases outside the gene matches. Germline V gives CDR1 ENHRY, CDR2 SYGVKD.

The V call is TRBV7-9, the J call TRBJ1-5; weak D call: TRBD1 (6 bases). The germline V gene encodes CDR1 SEHNR and CDR2 FQNEAQ (reference sequence). The V end lost 5 bases, the J end lost 2 bases, and 16 bases lay between the germline ends. CDR3 length: 16 amino acids. As DNA, the CDR3 is TGTGCCAGCAGCGACTCACAGGGTCTCGGCAATCAGCCCCAGCATTTT. Its translation is CASSDSQGLGNQPQHF.

The chain combines TRBV11-2 with TRBJ2-3; D call uncertain. The V end lost 0 bases, the J end lost 5 bases, and 9 bases lay between the germline ends. This CDR3 region has 14 residues. Germline V gene sequence: CDR1 SGHAT, CDR2 FQNNGV. CDR3 bases: TGTGCCAGCAGCTTAGAACCGTCAGGAGATACGCAGTATTTT. As protein: CASSLEPSGDTQYF.

The V and J genes are TRBV4-1 and TRBJ2-2; D may correspond to TRBD1 or TRBD2 (6 bases each). Germline V gene lookup returns CDR1 MGHRA and CDR2 YSYEKL. This CDR3 region has 18 residues. Trimming took 1 base from V and 2 from J, leaving 17 bases between them. The CDR3 region is CASSQAQAGTLNTGELFF. The CDR3 DNA follows: TGCGCCAGCAGCCAAGCCCAGGCGGGGACACTTAACACCGGGGAGCTGTTTTTT.